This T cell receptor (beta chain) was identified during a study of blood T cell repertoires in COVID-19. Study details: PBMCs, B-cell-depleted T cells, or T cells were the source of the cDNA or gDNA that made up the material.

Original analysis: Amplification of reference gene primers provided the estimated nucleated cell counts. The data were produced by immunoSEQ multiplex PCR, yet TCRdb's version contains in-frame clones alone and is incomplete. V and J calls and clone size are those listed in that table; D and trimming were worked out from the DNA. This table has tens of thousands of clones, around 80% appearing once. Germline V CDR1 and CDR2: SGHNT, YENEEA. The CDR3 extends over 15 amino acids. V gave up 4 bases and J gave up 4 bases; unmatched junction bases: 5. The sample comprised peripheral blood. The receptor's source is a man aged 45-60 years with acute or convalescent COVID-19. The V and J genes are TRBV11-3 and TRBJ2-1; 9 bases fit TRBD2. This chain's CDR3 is CASSSGSGGYNEQFF. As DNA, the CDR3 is TGTGCCAGCAGCTCCGGTAGCGGGGGTTACAATGAGCAGTTCTTC. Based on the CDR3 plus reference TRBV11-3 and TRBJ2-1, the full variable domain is EAGVVQSPRYKIIEKKQPVAFWCNPISGHNTLYWYLQNLGQGPELLIRYENEEAVDDSQLPKDRFSAERLKGVDSTLKIQPAELGDSAVYLCASSSGSGGYNEQFFGPGTRLTVL.